This entry lists 8 T cell receptor beta chains sequenced from one sample in a study of identical twins. One entry per CDR3 protein, called by TCRdb with MiXCR from the 5' RACE reads. Of fewer than 800,000 distinct CDR3 sequences listed, just over 7% are singletons. This sample was also put to use in a study of yellow fever vaccine responses in identical twins.

What was sequenced was PBMCs. These receptors originate from a woman between 18 and 30 years old in good health.

A few counts support this clonotype. The chain links TRBV4-1 to TRBJ2-2; 9 bases fit TRBD1. The V gene's germline CDR1 is MGHRA and CDR2 YSYEKL. This CDR3 is built from 16 residues. J gave up 0 bases and V 1 base, and 0 bases lay outside the gene matches. The CDR3 region has the DNA TGCGCCAGCAGCCAAGGACAGGGGGCGAACACCGGGGAGCTGTTTTTT. The encoded protein is CASSQGQGANTGELFF.

This clonotype was counted at least ten times. V gene TRBV5-6 combines with J gene TRBJ2-2; 9 nucleotides agree with TRBD1. J gave up 6 bases and V 0 bases, and 9 bases lay outside the gene matches. Germline CDR1 and CDR2: SGHDT and YYEEEE. The CDR3 totals 17 residues. CDR3 DNA: TGTGCCAGCAGCTTGGGCCTAGGAACAGGGGGCCCCGGGGAGCTGTTTTTT. Encoded protein: CASSLGLGTGGPGELFF.

This clonotype has at least ten counts. V gene TRBV7-9 combines with J gene TRBJ2-1; the D call may be TRBD1 or TRBD2 (6 bases each). Germline lookup yields CDR1 SEHNR and CDR2 FQNEAQ (reference sequence). Trimming cost V 5 bases and J 9 bases, with 20 bases left between them. This CDR3 is built from 15 residues. In nucleotides, the CDR3 is TGTGCCAGCAGCCAAAAGGGGGGACCTAACTTTGAGCAGTTCTTC. As protein: CASSQKGGPNFEQFF.

This clonotype was picked up a small number of times. The J gene is TRBJ2-3, the V gene TRBV4-1; 10 bases agree with TRBD1. Trimming cost V 0 bases and J 4 bases; bases outside gene matches: 7. There are 17 residues in the CDR3. The germline gives CDR1 MGHRA, CDR2 YSYEKL. The CDR3 coding sequence is TGCGCCAGCAGCCAAGATCGCCCGGGACAGGGGCCAGATACGCAGTATTTT. This gives the protein CASSQDRPGQGPDTQYF.

This clonotype was counted only a few times. This chain links TRBV5-1 with TRBJ2-5; D gene ambiguous. V lost 0 bases and J lost 0, with 9 bases in between. The germline gives CDR1 SGHRS, CDR2 YFSETQ. The CDR3 consists of 15 residues. The CDR3 DNA is TGCGCCAGCAGCTTGGAAAGGGTATACCAAGAGACCCAGTACTTC. Its translation: CASSLERVYQETQYF. Together with reference TRBV5-1 and TRBJ2-5, the CDR3 gives the full variable domain: KAGVTQTPRYLIKTRGQQVTLSCSPISGHRSVSWYQQTPGQGLQFLFEYFSETQRNKGNFPGRFSGRQFSNSRSEMNVSTLELGDSALYLCASSLERVYQETQYFGPGTRLLVL.

This clonotype was detected many times. The V and J genes are TRBV12-3 or TRBV12-4 and TRBJ2-1; D is possibly TRBD1 (5 bases). V lost 2 bases and J lost 9, with 14 bases in between. CDR3 length: 14 amino acids. The CDR3 is CASSLPPGHGEQFF. CDR3 in DNA: TGTGCCAGCAGTTTACCCCCCGGACACGGTGAGCAGTTCTTC.

The chain joins TRBV28 to TRBJ2-4, with TRBD1 matching over 10 bases. The CDR3 totals 16 residues. Germline values: CDR1 MDHEN, CDR2 SYDVKM. After removal of 5 bases from V and 1 base from J, the junction contained 5 bases not matched to a gene. The CDR3 sequence is CASSRQGAEAKNIQYF. CDR3 in DNA: TGTGCCAGCAGTAGACAGGGGGCTGAGGCCAAAAACATTCAGTACTTC. The full variable domain, completed using reference TRBV28 and TRBJ2-4, is DVKVTQSSRYLVKRTGEKVFLECVQDMDHENMFWYRQDPGLGLRLIYFSYDVKMKEKGDIPEGYSVSREKKERFSLILESASTNQTSMYLCASSRQGAEAKNIQYFGAGTRLSVL.

This clonotype was found a few times. The CDR3 nucleotides read TGTGCCATCGGGACAGGGGGTTGGGACGAGCAGTACGTC. It specifies CAIGTGGWDEQYV. This chain links TRBV10-3 with TRBJ2-7, with 11 bases matching TRBD1. Germline V lookup: CDR1 ENHRY, CDR2 SYGVKD. The CDR3 sequence is 13 residues long. The ends lost 8 bases at V and 5 bases at J; junction bases unmatched: 5.